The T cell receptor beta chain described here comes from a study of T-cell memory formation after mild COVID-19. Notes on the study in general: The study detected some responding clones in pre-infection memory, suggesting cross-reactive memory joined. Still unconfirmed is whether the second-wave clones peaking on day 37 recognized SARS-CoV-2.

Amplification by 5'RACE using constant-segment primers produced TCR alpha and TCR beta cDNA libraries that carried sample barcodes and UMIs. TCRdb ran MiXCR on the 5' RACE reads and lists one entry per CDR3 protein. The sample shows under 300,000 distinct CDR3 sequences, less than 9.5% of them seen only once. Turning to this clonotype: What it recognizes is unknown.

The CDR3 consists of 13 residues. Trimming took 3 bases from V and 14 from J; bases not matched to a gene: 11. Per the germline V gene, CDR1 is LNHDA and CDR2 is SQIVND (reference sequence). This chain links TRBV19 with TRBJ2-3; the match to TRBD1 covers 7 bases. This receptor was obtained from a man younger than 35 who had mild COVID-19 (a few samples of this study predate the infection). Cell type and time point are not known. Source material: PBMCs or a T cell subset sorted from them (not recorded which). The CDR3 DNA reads TGTGCCAGTAGTATGGGGACCGGGACAGAGTCGTATTTT. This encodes CASSMGTGTESYF.